This entry features one TCR beta chain sequence. This entry is derived from a study of blood T cell repertoires in COVID-19. Original processing methods: Estimation of nucleated cell counts was performed using reference gene primer amplification. Method: immunoSEQ multiplex PCR; TCRdb's copy keeps in-frame clones and lacks some. V, J and clone size derive from that table, while D and trimming were established from the DNA sequence. The sample has about 350,000 clones, less than 90% seen once. The CDR3 spans 15 residues. V lost 3 bases and J 3 bases, leaving 14 bases between the germline ends. Per the germline V gene, CDR1 is MNHEY and CDR2 is SMNVEV (reference sequence).

The chain is built from TRBV27 and TRBJ1-1; possibly TRBD1 for D (5 bases). The clonotype originates from a woman in her 30s who had recovered from COVID-19. The sequenced sample consisted of PBMCs or T cells enriched from blood (not recorded which). This chain's CDR3 is CASSFYGGGDTEAFF. The CDR3 DNA is TGTGCCAGCAGTTTCTACGGCGGGGGGGACACTGAAGCTTTCTTT.